The 12 T cell receptor beta chains given below trace back to one sample, sequenced in a study of persistence of HIV-infected CD4 T cells (dated by TCRdb to between 2020 and 2021). This sample's treatment or condition label indicates: suppressive antiretroviral therapy. A pool of overlapping HIV-1 Gag 15-mer peptides was used at 0.8 to 1 ug per peptide per mL for cell stimulation. Memory populations depleted of antigen-responding cells were obtained by sorting nonresponding CD40L-negative CD69-negative CD45RO-high memory CD4+ T cells. The immunoSEQ hsTCRB assay version 4 in survey mode was used to sequence TCRbeta repertoires from genomic DNA. TCRdb holds this immuneACCESS table with in-frame rearrangements only. Some clones are missing; in checked studies, unresolved V genes explain under half, and the rest has no known cause. Here the sample has about 40,000 clones; more than 75% occur a single time. The top ten clones comprise 14% of the sample.

Their antigens remain unidentified. The material sequenced was CD4+ T cells sorted from PBMCs after roughly 19-hour stimulation, taken from a patient who received antiretroviral therapy. The intended sense of this specimen's cell subset or site label: CD40L-CD69- CD45RO-high memory CD4 T cells not responding to Gag peptides. The receptors here all came from an adult man with HIV who was CMV-seropositive.

The chain has TRBV6-2 or TRBV6-3 and TRBJ2-3; weak D call: TRBD1 (6 bases). Germline V CDR1 and CDR2: MNHEY, SVGEGT. Between the trimmed V and J ends, which lost 6 bases and 1 base, there was a span of 14 bases. This CDR3 has 15 amino acids. In nucleotides, the CDR3 is TGTGCCAGCAGACCTGACAGGTTGGGCACAGATACGCAGTATTTT. The encoded protein is CASRPDRLGTDTQYF.

The genes are TRBV4-1 and TRBJ1-6, with 7 bases that match TRBD1. J lost 8 bases, V lost 2 bases, and 0 bases had no gene match. The germline V gene encodes CDR1 MGHRA and CDR2 YSYEKL. The CDR3 extends over 13 amino acids. CDR3 region: CASSQTGDSPLHF. CDR3 DNA sequence: TGCGCCAGCAGCCAAACAGGGGATTCACCCCTCCACTTT.

The chain uses TRBV7-9 and TRBJ2-5, with a tentative D call TRBD1 (5 bases). Trimming stripped 0 bases from V and 1 base from J, with 21 bases between. Per the germline V gene, CDR1 is SEHNR and CDR2 is FQNEAQ (reference sequence). The CDR3 runs to 19 residues. The CDR3 spells CASSLAGSRLWQGQETQYF. CDR3 coding DNA: TGTGCCAGCAGCTTAGCTGGGTCTCGGCTATGGCAGGGCCAAGAGACCCAGTACTTC.

The chain carries TRBV5-4 and TRBJ2-2; 9 nucleotides agree with TRBD2. The CDR3 extends over 15 amino acids. Germline assignment: CDR1 SGHNT and CDR2 YYREEE (reference sequence). V shed 0 bases, J shed 5 bases, and the junction held 2 bases outside the gene matches. The CDR3 DNA reads TGTGCCAGCAGCTTGGGTACTAGCGGGACCGGGGAGCTGTTTTTT. Encoded protein: CASSLGTSGTGELFF.

V is TRBV19 and J is TRBJ2-6; D unclear. The V and J ends lost 4 bases and 6 bases respectively, with 13 bases between them. Germline V CDR1 and CDR2: LNHDA, SQIVND (reference sequence). There are 15 residues in the CDR3. The CDR3: CASSKGRVLANVLTF. In DNA form, the CDR3 reads TGTGCCAGTAGTAAGGGCCGGGTCTTGGCCAACGTCCTGACTTTC.

This chain connects TRBV5-8 to TRBJ1-2, with 7 bases fitting TRBD1. The V and J ends lost 4 bases and 2 bases, in that order; junction bases with no gene match: 11. This CDR3 comprises 16 residues. Germline values: CDR1 SGHTS, CDR2 YDEGEE. DNA for the CDR3: TGTGCCAGCAGCAACCCAGAGGGGGCAGCGAACTATGGCTACACCTTC. Protein product: CASSNPEGAANYGYTF.

The chain carries TRBV27 and TRBJ1-1, with D perhaps matching TRBD1 (5 bases). V was pared by 4 bases and J by 2 bases, with 8 bases between. CDR3 length: 13 amino acids. CDR1 is MNHEY and CDR2 is SMNVEV in the germline V gene (reference sequence). CDR3 DNA sequence: TGTGCCAGCAGTTACACAGGCAACACTGAAGCTTTCTTT. It codes for CASSYTGNTEAFF.

The rearrangement joins TRBV7-8 to TRBJ1-3; a possible D gene is TRBD1 (6 bases). Trimming took 2 bases from V and 1 from J, leaving 9 bases between them. This CDR3 is 15 amino acids long. Germline loops: CDR1 SGHVS, CDR2 FQNEAQ. DNA for the CDR3: TGTGCCAGCAGCTTATACGACAGGTCTGGAAACACCATATATTTT. It codes for CASSLYDRSGNTIYF.

The chain carries TRBV30 and TRBJ1-6; a weak D match, TRBD1 (6 bases). V was cut by 7 bases and J by 0 bases, with 13 bases left in between. CDR3 size: 15 residues. Per germline, CDR1 GTSNPN and CDR2 SVGIG (reference sequence). The CDR3 protein is CASGADSSYNSPLHF. The CDR3 nucleotides read TGTGCCTCAGGGGCGGATAGCTCCTATAATTCACCCCTCCACTTT.

Details on this clone: Other nucleotide sequences from this sample produce the same CDR3. V and J are TRBV5-4 and TRBJ2-7; D unresolved. The CDR3 spans 12 residues. Trimming shortened V by 0 bases and J by 4 bases, and 5 bases separated the two germline ends. Germline CDR1 SGHNT, CDR2 YYREEE (reference sequence). The CDR3 sequence: CASSLVGYEQYF. In DNA, the CDR3 is TGTGCCAGCAGCTTGGTGGGTTACGAGCAGTACTTC.

V and J are TRBV11-1 and TRBJ1-1; the match to TRBD1 covers 9 bases. The length of the CDR3 is 16 residues. Germline trimming cut 6 bases from V and 5 bases from J; bases unmatched to any gene: 13. In germline, CDR1 is SGHAT, CDR2 FQDESV (reference sequence). CDR3 region: CASSHRQGGSGTEAFF. The CDR3 nucleotides read TGTGCCAGCAGTCATCGACAGGGGGGATCCGGTACTGAAGCTTTCTTT.

This chain uses TRBV14 with TRBJ1-6; the D gene is possibly TRBD1 (5 bases). Germline V lookup: CDR1 SGHDN, CDR2 FVKESK. V lost 4 bases, J lost 12 bases, and 16 bases lay in between. There are 14 residues in the CDR3. This chain's CDR3 is CASSPGRGGIPLHF. The CDR3 coding sequence is TGTGCCAGCAGCCCCGGGAGGGGCGGAATACCCCTCCACTTT.